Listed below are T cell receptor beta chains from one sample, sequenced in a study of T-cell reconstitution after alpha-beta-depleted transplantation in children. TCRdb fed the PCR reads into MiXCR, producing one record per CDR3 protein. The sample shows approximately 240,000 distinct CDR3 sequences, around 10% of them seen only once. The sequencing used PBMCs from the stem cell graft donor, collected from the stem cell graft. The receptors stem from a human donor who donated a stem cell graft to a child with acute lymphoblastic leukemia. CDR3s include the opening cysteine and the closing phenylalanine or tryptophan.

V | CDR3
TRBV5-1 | CASSPILTPDTEAFF
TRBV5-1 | CASSSAGTGEGYTF
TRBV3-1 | CASSQIGAGINEQFF
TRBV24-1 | CATSDSGLAGVSTDTQYF
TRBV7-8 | CASSLRGQGTTLGLF
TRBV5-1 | CASSLGAGETYEQYF
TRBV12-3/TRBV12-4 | CASTLTTGRGTEAFF
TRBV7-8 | CASRGQGKTEAFF
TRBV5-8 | CASRKGLSAHEQYF
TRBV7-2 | CASSLVSLSGYTF